This T cell receptor beta chain originates from a study of shared clonotypes between healthy human individuals. Trimming removed 4 bases from V and 4 bases from J, with 10 bases in between. Germline assignment: CDR1 SGHRS and CDR2 YFSETQ. The CDR3 loop spans 13 amino acids. For each subset, genomic DNA was distributed in equal portions over several immunoSEQ plates. Using immunoSEQ multiplex PCR, the repertoire was profiled, and TCRdb retains in-frame clones only, with some absent. The sample includes a few million clones, around 95% seen only once; the top ten take 0.13%. The specimen was naive CD4+ T cells sorted from blood. The subset denotes: CD45RA+ positively selected. The receptor comes from a man in his late teens or twenties in good health. The chain joins TRBV5-1 to TRBJ2-3, with D perhaps TRBD2 (5 bases). CDR3 sequence reads: CASSPGTPDTQYF. The DNA of the CDR3 is TGCGCCAGCAGCCCGGGAACCCCAGATACGCAGTATTTT.